This T cell receptor (beta chain) is drawn from a study of T cell responses to AZD1222 COVID-19 vaccine. Study-level results: Spike-wide coverage was observed for vaccine-associated CD4 TCRs, with dominant responses at 160-218 and 743-854. Nearly half of spike-specific TCRs reportedly go after variant regions that carry no mutations. White British donors predominated, females outnumbered males, and clonal diversity was possibly underestimated.

V lost 2 bases and J lost 8; bases outside the gene matches: 6. CDR1 and CDR2 from the germline V gene are SGHRS and YFSETQ. This CDR3 is built from 15 residues. Recipients boosted at about 4 weeks or about 12 weeks are pooled. A remark on this clone: Its target is unknown.

Assay used: immunoSEQ multiplex PCR; TCRdb lists only in-frame clones, some missing. The sample records fewer than 130,000 clones, 87% being singletons. The source of this sequence is an adult who received the AZD1222 COVID-19 vaccine. The sequences come from peripheral blood, collected 28 days after the second AZD1222 dose. The chain recombines TRBV5-1 with TRBJ2-1; TRBD1 aligns across 11 bases. The CDR3 DNA is TGCGCCAGCAGCTTAGGACAGGGGGCCGGGGATGAGCAGTTCTTC. Translating it yields CASSLGQGAGDEQFF.